This T cell receptor beta chain was found in a study of cytomegalovirus exposure and HLA in healthy donors. Study findings and constraints: The study designated around 150 TCR beta chains cytomegalovirus-associated.

Germline loops: CDR1 SGHVS, CDR2 FQNEAQ. There are 14 residues in the CDR3. J gave up 1 base and V 3 bases, and 3 bases lay outside the gene matches. Primers: 60 Vbeta forward and 13 Jbeta reverse. Using immunoSEQ multiplex PCR, the repertoire was profiled, and TCRdb retains in-frame clones only, with some absent. The sample carries approximately 100,000 clones, around 80% recorded once. Concerning this clone: Its antigen remains unidentified.

The sequence was collected from a man in his sixties in good health and CMV-seronegative. This chain uses TRBV7-8 with TRBJ2-7; TRBD1 matches 7 bases. Sequencing was done on a sample of PBMCs. CDR3 nucleotides: TGTGCCAGCAGCTTTAGACAGGGATCCTACGAGCAGTACTTC. Its translation is CASSFRQGSYEQYF.